A selection of T cell receptor beta chains follows, all from one sample in a study of vaccination and CD4 T cells after COVID-19. No antigen has been assigned to these receptors. One entry per CDR3 protein, called by TCRdb with MiXCR from the PCR reads. The data show around 9,100 distinct CDR3 sequences, around a third seen once. Source material: CD4+ T cells from blood, cultured in vitro. The receptors derive from a human donor in good health. Both conserved end residues are part of each CDR3. The D gene is left open where the match is weak. Size tells how often a clone was seen (once, few, many) or the class of an expanded clone, and some rows leave it out.

>TRBJ2-7|.|TRBV12-3/TRBV12-4|14|.
TGTGCCAGCAGTGTACAGGGATGGATCGGCGAGCAGTACTTC
CASSVQGWIGEQYF
>TRBJ2-7|.|TRBV7-2|13|.
TGTGCCAGCAGCTTAGTCTCTCGCAACGAGCAGTACTTC
CASSLVSRNEQYF
>TRBJ2-3|few|TRBV28|15|.
TGTGCCAGCAGTTTATTCGGGGGGCCGGCGGATACGCAGTATTTT
CASSLFGGPADTQYF
>TRBJ2-7|.|TRBV7-2|11|.
TGTGCCAGCAGCTTAAGGGATGGAGCGGTGTTC
CASSLRDGAVF
>TRBJ2-1|.|TRBV3-1|15|TRBD2
TGTGCCAGCAGCACTAGCGGGGGCTCCTACAATGAGCAGTTCTTC
CASSTSGGSYNEQFF
>TRBJ2-7|.|TRBV5-1|15|TRBD2
TGCGCCAGCAGCCCGGGGGGAGCGGGAGAATCAAAGCAGTACTTC
CASSPGGAGESKQYF
>TRBJ1-1|.|TRBV5-4|15|.
TGTGCCAGCAGCCCTTTGCGGGTTATGAACACTGAAGCTTTCTTT
CASSPLRVMNTEAFF
>TRBJ1-2|few|TRBV7-2|13|TRBD1
TGTGCCAGCAGCACCGGACAGGGCTATGGCTACACCTTC
CASSTGQGYGYTF
>TRBJ2-2|.|TRBV12-3/TRBV12-4|13|.
TGTGCCAGCAAGCGACAAAGCACCGGGGAGCTGTTTTTT
CASKRQSTGELFF
>TRBJ1-6|.|TRBV5-4|15|.
TGTGCCAGCAGTTCGACTCTATCCGGAGGCTCACCCCTCCACTTT
CASSSTLSGGSPLHF
>TRBJ2-7|.|TRBV6-2/TRBV6-3|15|.
TGTGCCAGCAGTTACGCCCGGGACATAGTCGGCGAGCGGTACTTC
CASSYARDIVGERYF
>TRBJ1-5|.|TRBV7-9|16|TRBD1
TGTGCCAGCAGCGCGGGACAGTCTCCCTTGGGGCAGCCCCAGCATTTT
CASSAGQSPLGQPQHF
>TRBJ1-2|.|TRBV10-3|16|.
TGTGCCATCAGTGAGTCCAGCGGGTGGGTTAACTATGGCTACACCTTC
CAISESSGWVNYGYTF
>TRBJ2-2|few|TRBV7-9|19|TRBD1
TGTGCCAGCACCCCTCGGGGTTGGAACAGACGACAGGGCACCGGGGAGCTGTTTTTT
CASTPRGWNRRQGTGELFF
>TRBJ2-7|.|TRBV20-1|14|TRBD2
TGCAGTGCCAACCCGGCAGCGGGGTCCTACGAGCAGTACTTC
CSANPAAGSYEQYF
>TRBJ2-1|.|TRBV7-2|15|TRBD2
TGTGCCAGCAGGCGGGAGCGGAGCTCCTACAATGAGCAGTTCTTC
CASRRERSSYNEQFF
>TRBJ1-2|few|TRBV12-3/TRBV12-4|12|.
TGTGCCAGCAGTTTAACCGGACGCGGCTACACCTTC
CASSLTGRGYTF
>TRBJ2-1|.|TRBV27|14|.
TGTGCCAGCAGTTCTTTGACCAGGCCAAGGGTGCAGTTCTTC
CASSSLTRPRVQFF
>TRBJ1-5|.|TRBV7-9|13|.
TGTGCCAGCACGGCGGGCAGGGAACAGCCCCAGCATTTT
CASTAGREQPQHF
>TRBJ1-1|few|TRBV28|14|.
TGTGCCAGCAGTTTATCGAGTCGACGGTCGGAAGCTTTCTTT
CASSLSSRRSEAFF
>TRBJ1-5|medium-sized|TRBV6-2/TRBV6-3|15|.
TGTGCCAGCACAAAGGCCGCAGCGCCGAATCAGCCCCAGCATTTT
CASTKAAAPNQPQHF
>TRBJ1-2|few|TRBV19|14|TRBD1
TGTGCCAGTAGTATATCCCACAGGGGGGATGGCTACACCTTC
CASSISHRGDGYTF
>TRBJ2-7|few|TRBV21-1|14|.
TGTGCCAGCAGCAATGAGAGACAGGTATACGAGCAGTACTTC
CASSNERQVYEQYF
>TRBJ1-6|.|TRBV28|18|TRBD1
TGTGCCAGCAGGTCGGGACAGGGGGCCCTGGGGGGCCATTCACCCCTCCACTTT
CASRSGQGALGGHSPLHF
>TRBJ2-1|.|TRBV20-1|14|.
TGCAGTGCTAGTGGGCGACTAGCCTACAATGAGCAGTTCTTC
CSASGRLAYNEQFF
>TRBJ2-5|.|TRBV9|16|TRBD2
TGTGCCAGCAGCGTAGACCTAGCGGGATCCCAAGAGACCCAGTACTTC
CASSVDLAGSQETQYF
>TRBJ1-1|.|TRBV18|13|.
TGTGCCAGCTCACCAACAGAGAACACTGAAGCTTTCTTT
CASSPTENTEAFF